The clone carrying this T cell receptor beta chain has ten or more counts. Its antigen is undetermined. CDR3 length: 12 amino acids. With 0 bases removed from V and 4 bases from J, the gap between germline ends came to 7 bases. The germline V gene has CDR1 DFQATT and CDR2 SNEGSKA (reference sequence). The sample belongs to a study of T-cell memory formation after mild COVID-19. Employing constant-segment primers, 5'RACE generated TCR alpha and TCR beta cDNA libraries bearing sample barcodes and UMIs. TCRdb passed the 5' RACE reads through MiXCR, listing each CDR3 protein once. The profile covers around 140,000 distinct CDR3 sequences, with about 5.7% appearing a single time and more than 2% taken by the ten largest. Study results and caveats: Largely, contracting CD4+ clones fell within CM and EM, and contracting CD8+ clones within EMRA. Clones contracting over day 15 to 85 were CD4/CD8 balanced, with later expanders leaning CD4+.

The J gene is TRBJ2-7, the V gene TRBV20-1; no firm D call. The sample was PBMCs or a T cell subset sorted from them (not recorded which). This clonotype was sampled from an adult woman who had mild COVID-19 (a few samples of this study predate the infection). Cell type and time point are not known. CDR3 region: CSARDWVYEQYF. In nucleotides, the CDR3 is TGCAGTGCTAGAGATTGGGTTTACGAGCAGTACTTC.